Reported below is one TCR beta chain. This clonotype was observed a handful of times. The specificity of this receptor is unknown. Base qualities are not at hand, and no much larger clone is one base apart. This entry comes from a study of T cells after yellow fever vaccination (dated by TCRdb to the late 2010s). Study-level background: The SMART-Seq v4 Ultra Low Input RNA kit was used to prepare libraries from fractions with low cell numbers. Blood was collected at multiple timepoints before and after primary and secondary immunization, and bulk PBMC replicates and cell subsets were isolated. Two healthy male donors, one aged 18 to 30 and one aged 30 to 40 years, made up the cohort. To follow T-cell clones before and after both primary and booster YFV17D yellow fever vaccination, bulk TCR alpha and beta repertoires underwent longitudinal sequencing.

V loses 6 bases, J loses 4 bases, and the germline ends lie 12 bases apart. The CDR3 sequence holds 13 residues, the cysteine and phenylalanine included. The retained sequence is limited to the CDR3, 39 bases, with the frame set at the first base. General conclusions and limits of the study: A small fraction of clonotypes showed up in both the CD4 and CD8 compartments, probably as a result of convergent recombination. Most clones expanded after primary vaccination (about 95% of CD4 and about 85% of CD8) were re-detected after the booster, suggesting that broad memory maintenance occurred. Because abundant contaminating clonotypes from the bulk population could be contained in FACS-sorted repertoires, computational filtering was required. Only two donors were included in the study, so the extent to which the findings can be generalized is limited. Compared with the primary T-cell response, the secondary T-cell response was faster but weaker, reaching its peak on day 5 rather than on day 15.

Reads for this sample came from an Illumina NovaSeq 6000. Synthesis of TCR cDNA relied on 5'RACE template switching, a step that introduced a universal primer site along with unique molecular identifiers. Priming of cDNA synthesis was performed from both the TCR alpha and TCR beta constant segments. Two PCR steps were used to amplify libraries, with sample barcodes and sequencing adapters being added in the second step. Libraries were sequenced on Illumina HiSeq 2500 (2x100 bp) or NovaSeq (2x150 bp). On the study's bioinformatics: MIGEC was used to demultiplex reads and collapse the reads into UMI consensus sequences, and MiXCR was used for V(D)J alignment. Vaccine-responding clonotypes were defined with edgeR using replicate PBMC samples, requiring FDR below 0.01 and a log2 fold change above 5 up to day 15. Bulk clonotypes were assigned CD4 or CD8 identity according to which sequenced CD4 or CD8 repertoire held them at higher abundance. TCRdb reprocessing: public reads trimmed at Q25 with fastp, clones called with MiXCR, in-frame beta chains kept. Identical CDR3 protein sequences are pooled into one entry, listed with their most common genes and DNA. The V and J calls were not made by the authors but by TCRdb's processing. Counted in this sample were roughly 320,000 distinct CDR3 sequences; approximately 12% of them appeared once. The top ten hold 3% to 3.5% of the sample.

This sample's treatment or condition label indicates: live attenuated yellow fever vaccine strain. A standard Ficoll-Paque protocol was used to isolate PBMCs from peripheral blood. Dynabeads CD4 and CD8 positive selection kits were used to isolate CD4 and CD8 T-cell fractions. TriZol was used to extract RNA from bulk PBMCs, from CD4 and CD8 fractions, and from dextramer-positive and dextramer-negative fractions. The chain employs TRBV12-3 or TRBV12-4 and TRBJ1-2; a tentative D call is TRBD1 (5 bases match). The TCR originated in a man between 18 and 29 years old who received the YFV17D yellow fever vaccine. The sample was CD4+ T cells sorted from PBMCs, taken 45 days after the yellow fever booster vaccination. The encoded CDR3 is CASRLGASYGYTF. The bases read TGTGCCAGCAGGCTCGGGGCGAGCTATGGCTACACCTTC.